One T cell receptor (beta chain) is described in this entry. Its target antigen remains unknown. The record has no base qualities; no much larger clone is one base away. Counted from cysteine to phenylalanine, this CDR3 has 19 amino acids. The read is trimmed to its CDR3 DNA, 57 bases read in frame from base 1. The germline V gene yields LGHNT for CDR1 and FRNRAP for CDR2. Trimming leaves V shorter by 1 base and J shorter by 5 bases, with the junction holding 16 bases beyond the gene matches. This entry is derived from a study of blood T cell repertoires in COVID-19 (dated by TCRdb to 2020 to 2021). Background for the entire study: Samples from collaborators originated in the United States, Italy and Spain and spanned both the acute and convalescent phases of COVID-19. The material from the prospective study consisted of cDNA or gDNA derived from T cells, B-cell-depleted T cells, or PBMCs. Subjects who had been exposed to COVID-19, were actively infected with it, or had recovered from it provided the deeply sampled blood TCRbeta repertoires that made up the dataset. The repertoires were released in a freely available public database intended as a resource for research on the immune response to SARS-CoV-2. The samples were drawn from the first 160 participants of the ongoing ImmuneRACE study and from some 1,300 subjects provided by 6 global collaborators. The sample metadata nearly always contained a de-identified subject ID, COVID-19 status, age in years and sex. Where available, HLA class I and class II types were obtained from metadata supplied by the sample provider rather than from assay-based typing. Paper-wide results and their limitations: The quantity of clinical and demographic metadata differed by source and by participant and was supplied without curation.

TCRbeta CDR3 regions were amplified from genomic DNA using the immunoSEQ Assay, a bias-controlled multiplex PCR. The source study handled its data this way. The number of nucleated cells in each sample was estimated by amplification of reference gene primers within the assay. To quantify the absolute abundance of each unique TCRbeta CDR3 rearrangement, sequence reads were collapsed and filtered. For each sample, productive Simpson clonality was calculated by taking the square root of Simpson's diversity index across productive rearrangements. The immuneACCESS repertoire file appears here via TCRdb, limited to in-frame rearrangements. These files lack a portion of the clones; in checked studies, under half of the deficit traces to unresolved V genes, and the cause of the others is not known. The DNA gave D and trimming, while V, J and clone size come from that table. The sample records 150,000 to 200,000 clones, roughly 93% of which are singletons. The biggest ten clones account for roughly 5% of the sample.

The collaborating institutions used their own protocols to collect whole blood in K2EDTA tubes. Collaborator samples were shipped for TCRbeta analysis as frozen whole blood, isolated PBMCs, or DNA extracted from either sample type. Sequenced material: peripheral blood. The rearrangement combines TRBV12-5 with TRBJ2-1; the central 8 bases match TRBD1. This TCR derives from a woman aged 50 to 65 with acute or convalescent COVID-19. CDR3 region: CASGLEITALSGGHNEQFF. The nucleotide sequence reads TGTGCTAGTGGTTTGGAAATTACGGCCTTATCAGGGGGCCACAATGAGCAGTTCTTC.